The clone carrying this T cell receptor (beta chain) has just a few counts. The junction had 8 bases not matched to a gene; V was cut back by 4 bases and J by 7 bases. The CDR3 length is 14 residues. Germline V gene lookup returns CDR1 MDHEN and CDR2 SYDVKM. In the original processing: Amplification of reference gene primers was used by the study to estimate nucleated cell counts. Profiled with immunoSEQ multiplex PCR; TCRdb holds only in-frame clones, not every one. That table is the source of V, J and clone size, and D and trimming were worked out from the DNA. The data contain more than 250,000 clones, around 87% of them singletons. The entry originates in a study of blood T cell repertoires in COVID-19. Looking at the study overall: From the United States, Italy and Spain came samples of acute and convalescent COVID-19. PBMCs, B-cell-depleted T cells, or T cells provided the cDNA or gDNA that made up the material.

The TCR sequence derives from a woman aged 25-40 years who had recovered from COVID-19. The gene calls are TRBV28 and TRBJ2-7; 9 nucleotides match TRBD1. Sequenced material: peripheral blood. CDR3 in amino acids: CASSWDRVQLEQYF. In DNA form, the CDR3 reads TGTGCCAGCAGTTGGGACAGGGTCCAACTTGAGCAGTACTTC.